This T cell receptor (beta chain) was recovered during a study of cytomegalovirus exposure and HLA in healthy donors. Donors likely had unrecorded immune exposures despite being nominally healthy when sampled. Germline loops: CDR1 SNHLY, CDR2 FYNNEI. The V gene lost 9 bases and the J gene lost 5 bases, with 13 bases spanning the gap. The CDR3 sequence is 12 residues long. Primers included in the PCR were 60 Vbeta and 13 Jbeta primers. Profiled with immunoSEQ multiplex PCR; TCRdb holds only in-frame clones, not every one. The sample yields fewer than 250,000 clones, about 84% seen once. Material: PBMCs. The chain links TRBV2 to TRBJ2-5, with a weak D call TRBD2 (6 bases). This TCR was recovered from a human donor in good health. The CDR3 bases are TGTGCCAGTGTCAGGGAGGAGGAGACCCAGTACTTC. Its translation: CASVREEETQYF. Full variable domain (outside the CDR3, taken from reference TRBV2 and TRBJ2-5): EPEVTQTPSHQVTQMGQEVILRCVPISNHLYFYWYRQILGQKVEFLVSFYNNEISEKSEIFDDQFSVERPDGSNFTLKIRSTKLEDSAMYFCASVREEETQYFGPGTRLLVL.